The 16 T cell receptor beta chains below were found in one sample sequenced in a study of blood T cell repertoires in COVID-19. Some clones are missing from TCRdb's copy, which holds only in-frame ones; the method was immunoSEQ multiplex PCR. The table has a few hundred thousand clones, about four fifths seen once; the top ten hold 1.9%. The sequencing sample was made of peripheral blood. These receptors originate from a man aged 25-45 years who had recovered from COVID-19.

The chain uses TRBV2 and TRBJ1-4, with 7 bases lining up with TRBD1. The CDR3 spans 14 residues. The V and J ends lost 4 bases and 8 bases, in that order; junction bases with no gene match: 7. From germline, CDR1 is SNHLY and CDR2 FYNNEI. The CDR3 region is CASSANRGGEKLFF. For the CDR3, the DNA is TGTGCCAGCAGTGCGAACAGGGGTGGCGAAAAACTGTTTTTT. The variable domain in full, completed from reference TRBV2 and TRBJ1-4, reads EPEVTQTPSHQVTQMGQEVILRCVPISNHLYFYWYRQILGQKVEFLVSFYNNEISEKSEIFDDQFSVERPDGSNFTLKIRSTKLEDSAMYFCASSANRGGEKLFFGSGTQLSVL.

The count of this clone is one. The CDR3: CASSPRDRLWDTEAFF. As DNA, the CDR3 is TGTGCCAGCTCACCGAGGGACAGGCTGTGGGACACTGAAGCTTTCTTT. The chain has TRBV18 and TRBJ1-1, with TRBD1 matching over 8 bases. CDR1 and CDR2 (germline): KGHSH, LQKENI. The CDR3 extends over 16 amino acids. V dropped 3 bases and J dropped 3; count of bases not matched to a gene: 9.

The chain employs TRBV6-5 and TRBJ1-6; possible D gene TRBD1, 5 bases. In germline, CDR1 is MNHEY, CDR2 SVGAGI. The CDR3 covers 13 residues. V lost 8 bases to trimming and J lost 9 bases, with 14 bases between them. The CDR3 DNA sequence: TGTGCCAGCGGATCGGCGGGGACTTCACCCCTCCACTTT. Translating it yields CASGSAGTSPLHF.

This clone was seen only once. V is TRBV11-2 and J is TRBJ2-7, with D perhaps matching TRBD2 (5 bases). V was clipped by 5 bases and J by 1 base, with 9 bases between them. The CDR3 sequence is 13 residues long. Germline CDR1 is SGHAT and CDR2 is FQNNGV. The CDR3 sequence is CASSTQRSYEQYF. Here the CDR3 DNA reads TGTGCCAGCAGCACACAGCGGTCCTACGAGCAGTACTTC.

This chain joins TRBV29-1 and TRBJ2-1; a possible D gene is TRBD2 (6 bases). With 6 bases removed from V and 2 bases from J, the gap between germline ends came to 14 bases. The CDR3 is 14 residues long. Germline loops: CDR1 SQVTM, CDR2 ANQGSEA. CDR3 amino acids: CSVTTRFPYNEQFF. The CDR3 DNA reads TGCAGCGTCACGACTAGATTTCCCTACAATGAGCAGTTCTTC.

This chain uses TRBV11-2 with TRBJ1-3; 8 positions agree with TRBD1. CDR1 SGHAT and CDR2 FQNNGV come from the germline V gene. This CDR3 contains 18 residues. Unmatched junction bases numbered 9, after V lost 2 bases and J lost 0 bases. The CDR3 coding sequence is TGTGCCAGCAGCTTACGCTCGGGACAGGTCGACTCTGGAAACACCATATATTTT. This codes for CASSLRSGQVDSGNTIYF.

The rearrangement links TRBV29-1 to TRBJ2-3; D uncertain. This CDR3 comprises 14 residues. Per the germline V gene, CDR1 is SQVTM and CDR2 is ANQGSEA. Trimming took 1 base from V and 2 from J, leaving 10 bases between them. As DNA, the CDR3 is TGCAGCGTTGAAGTACAACGAACCACAGATACGCAGTATTTT. Residues: CSVEVQRTTDTQYF.

The V and J genes are TRBV5-1 and TRBJ2-7; TRBD1 matches at 9 bases. Trimming took 6 bases from V and 5 from J; bases not matched to a gene: 9. Germline assignment: CDR1 SGHRS and CDR2 YFSETQ. The CDR3 totals 14 residues. The chain's CDR3 is CASKPTGGLDEQYF. The CDR3 nucleotides read TGCGCCAGCAAACCCACAGGGGGCCTGGACGAGCAGTACTTC.

V and J are TRBV28 and TRBJ2-7; D gene ambiguous. This CDR3 has 15 residues. With 8 bases removed from V and 2 bases from J, the gap between germline ends came to 19 bases. Germline V gene lookup returns CDR1 MDHEN and CDR2 SYDVKM. CDR3: CASRRSSATPYEQYV. The CDR3 DNA sequence: TGTGCCAGCCGCAGGTCCTCTGCAACCCCCTACGAGCAGTACGTC.

CDR3 DNA: TGTGCCAGCAGCCCCCCGACGAGGTACGAGCAGTACTTC. Translating gives CASSPPTRYEQYF. The chain uses TRBV7-2 and TRBJ2-7; D remains unclear. From germline, CDR1 is SGHTA and CDR2 FQGNSA. Trimming cost V 5 bases and J 4 bases, with 12 bases left between them. The CDR3 is made up of 13 amino acids.

V usage is TRBV5-1 and J usage is TRBJ2-2; TRBD2 matches 8 bases. The germline CDR1 and CDR2 sequences are SGHRS and YFSETQ. The CDR3 spans 16 residues. Germline trimming cut 6 bases from V and 9 bases from J; bases unmatched to any gene: 16. CDR3 sequence reads: CASNPTGTRDSRELFF. The CDR3 region has the DNA TGCGCCAGCAATCCCACCGGGACTAGGGACTCCCGGGAGCTGTTTTTT.

The chain employs TRBV5-5 and TRBJ2-7; 11 bases are a match to TRBD2. The CDR3 spans 15 residues. The V gene end was trimmed by 4 bases and the J gene end by 4 bases; junction bases not matched to a gene: 7. CDR1 is SGHKS, CDR2 YYEKEE, per germline (reference sequence). CDR3: CASSETSGGFYEQYV. The CDR3 region has the DNA TGTGCCAGCAGCGAAACTAGCGGGGGCTTTTACGAGCAGTACGTC.

Here the CDR3 DNA reads TGCGCCAGCATGGCGGCGGGTAGCACAGATACGCAGTATTTT. Amino acid sequence: CASMAAGSTDTQYF. The chain carries TRBV5-1 and TRBJ2-3; TRBD2 is a possible D gene (5 bases). Germline-derived CDR1 and CDR2 are SGHRS and YFSETQ. With 6 bases removed from V and 0 bases from J, the gap between germline ends came to 11 bases. This CDR3 has 14 amino acids. The full variable domain, rest sourced from reference TRBV5-1 and TRBJ2-3, is KAGVTQTPRYLIKTRGQQVTLSCSPISGHRSVSWYQQTPGQGLQFLFEYFSETQRNKGNFPGRFSGRQFSNSRSEMNVSTLELGDSALYLCASMAAGSTDTQYFGPGTRLTVL.

The J gene is TRBJ1-4, the V gene TRBV4-1, with a tentative D call TRBD1 (5 bases). The CDR3 length is 14 residues. CDR1 and CDR2 (germline): MGHRA, YSYEKL. The V end was cut by 1 base, the J end by 3 bases, with 6 bases between. The CDR3 loop reads CASSQGDSNEKLFF. DNA of the CDR3: TGCGCCAGCAGCCAAGGGGACTCTAATGAAAAACTGTTTTTT.

The chain combines TRBV9 with TRBJ2-3; 10 bases fit TRBD2. The CDR3 spans 17 residues. V shed 4 bases and J 1 base; nucleotides not matched to a gene: 9. Looked up from germline, CDR1 is SGDLS and CDR2 is YYNGEE. The CDR3 nucleotides read TGTGCCAGCAGCCGTAGGGGCCTAGCGGGGGGCACAGATACGCAGTATTTT. Translated: CASSRRGLAGGTDTQYF.

The chain combines TRBV5-1 with TRBJ2-3; possible D gene TRBD2, 7 bases. Trimming shortened V by 3 bases and J by 5 bases, and 10 bases separated the two germline ends. The CDR3 spans 13 residues. Germline V gene lookup returns CDR1 SGHRS and CDR2 YFSETQ. CDR3 sequence reads: CASSWGGRDTQYF. DNA of the CDR3: TGCGCCAGCAGCTGGGGGGGCAGAGATACGCAGTATTTT.